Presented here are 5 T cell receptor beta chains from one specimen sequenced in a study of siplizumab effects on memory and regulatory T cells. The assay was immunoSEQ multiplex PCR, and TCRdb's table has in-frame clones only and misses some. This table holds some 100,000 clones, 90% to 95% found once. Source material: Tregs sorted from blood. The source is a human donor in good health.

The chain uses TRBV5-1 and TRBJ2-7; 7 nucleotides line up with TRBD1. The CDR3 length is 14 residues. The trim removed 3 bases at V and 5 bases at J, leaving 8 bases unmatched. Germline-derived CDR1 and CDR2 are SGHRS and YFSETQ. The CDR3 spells CASSSSSGQHEQYF. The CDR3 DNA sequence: TGCGCCAGCAGCTCATCCTCGGGACAGCACGAGCAGTACTTC.

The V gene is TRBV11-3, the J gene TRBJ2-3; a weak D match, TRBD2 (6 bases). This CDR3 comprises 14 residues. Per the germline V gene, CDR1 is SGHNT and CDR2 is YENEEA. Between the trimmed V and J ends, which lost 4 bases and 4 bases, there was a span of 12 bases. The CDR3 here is CASSWRGGADTQYF. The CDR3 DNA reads TGTGCCAGCAGCTGGAGGGGAGGCGCAGATACGCAGTATTTT.

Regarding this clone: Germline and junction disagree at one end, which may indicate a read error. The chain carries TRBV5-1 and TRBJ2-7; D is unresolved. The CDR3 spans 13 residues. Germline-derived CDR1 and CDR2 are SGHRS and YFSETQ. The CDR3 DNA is TGTGCCAGCAGCTTGGTGCCGGGCTACGAGCAGTACTTC. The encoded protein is CASSLVPGYEQYF.

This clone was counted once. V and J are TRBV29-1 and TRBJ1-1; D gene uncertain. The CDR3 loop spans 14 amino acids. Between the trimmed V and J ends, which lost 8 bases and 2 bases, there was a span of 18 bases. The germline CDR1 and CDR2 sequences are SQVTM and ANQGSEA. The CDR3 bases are TGCAGCTCATTGGGTCCAGAAAGAAACACTGAAGCTTTCTTT. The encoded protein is CSSLGPERNTEAFF.

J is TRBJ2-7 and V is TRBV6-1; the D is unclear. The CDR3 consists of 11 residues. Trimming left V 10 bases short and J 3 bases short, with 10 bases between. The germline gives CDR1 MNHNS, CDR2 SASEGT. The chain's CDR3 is CATQISYEQYF. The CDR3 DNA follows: TGTGCCACCCAAATCAGCTACGAGCAGTACTTC.